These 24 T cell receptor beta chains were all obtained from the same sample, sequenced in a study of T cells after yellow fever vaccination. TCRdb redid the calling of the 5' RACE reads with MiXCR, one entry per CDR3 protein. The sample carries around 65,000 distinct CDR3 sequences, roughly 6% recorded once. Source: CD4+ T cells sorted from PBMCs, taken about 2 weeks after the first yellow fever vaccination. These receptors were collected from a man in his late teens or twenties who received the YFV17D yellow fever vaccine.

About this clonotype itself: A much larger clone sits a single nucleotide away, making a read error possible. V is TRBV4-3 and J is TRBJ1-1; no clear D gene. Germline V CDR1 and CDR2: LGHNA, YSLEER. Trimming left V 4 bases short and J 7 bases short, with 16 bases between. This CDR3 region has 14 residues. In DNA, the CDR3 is TGCGCCAGCAGCCGCCAACCGGGGTTCAGTGAAGCTTTCTTT. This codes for CASSRQPGFSEAFF.

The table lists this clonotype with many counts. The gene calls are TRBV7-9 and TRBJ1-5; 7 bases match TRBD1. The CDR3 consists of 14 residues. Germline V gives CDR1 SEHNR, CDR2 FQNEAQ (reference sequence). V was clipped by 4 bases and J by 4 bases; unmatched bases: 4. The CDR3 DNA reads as TGTGCCAGCAGCTCCACAGGGGTGAATCAGCCCCAGCATTTT. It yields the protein CASSSTGVNQPQHF.

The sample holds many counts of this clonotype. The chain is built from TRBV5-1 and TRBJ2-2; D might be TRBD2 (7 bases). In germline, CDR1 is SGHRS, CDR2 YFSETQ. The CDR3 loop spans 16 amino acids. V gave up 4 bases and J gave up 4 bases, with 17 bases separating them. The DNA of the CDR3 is TGCGCCAGCAGCCCGGGGGGCGGGTCCTCCACCGGGGAGCTGTTTTTT. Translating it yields CASSPGGGSSTGELFF. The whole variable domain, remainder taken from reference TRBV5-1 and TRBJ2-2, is KAGVTQTPRYLIKTRGQQVTLSCSPISGHRSVSWYQQTPGQGLQFLFEYFSETQRNKGNFPGRFSGRQFSNSRSEMNVSTLELGDSALYLCASSPGGGSSTGELFFGEGSRLTVL.

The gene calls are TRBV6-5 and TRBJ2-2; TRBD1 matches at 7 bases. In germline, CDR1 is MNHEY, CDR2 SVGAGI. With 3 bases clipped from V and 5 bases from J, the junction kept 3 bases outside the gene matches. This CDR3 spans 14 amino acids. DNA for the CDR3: TGTGCCAGCAGTTATGGACAGGTGACCGGGGAGCTGTTTTTT. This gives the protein CASSYGQVTGELFF.

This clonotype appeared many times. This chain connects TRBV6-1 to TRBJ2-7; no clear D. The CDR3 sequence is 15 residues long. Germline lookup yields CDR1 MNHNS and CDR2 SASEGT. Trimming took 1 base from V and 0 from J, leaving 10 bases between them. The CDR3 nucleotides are TGTGCCAGCAGTGAAGGGACGGTCAGCTCCTACGAGCAGTACGTC. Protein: CASSEGTVSSYEQYV.

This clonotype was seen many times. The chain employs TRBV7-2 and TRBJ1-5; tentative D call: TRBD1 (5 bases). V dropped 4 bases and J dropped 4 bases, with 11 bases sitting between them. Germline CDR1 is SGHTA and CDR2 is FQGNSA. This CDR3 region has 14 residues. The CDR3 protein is CASSSRGGNQPQHF. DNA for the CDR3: TGTGCCAGCAGCTCGCGGGGGGGAAATCAGCCCCAGCATTTT.

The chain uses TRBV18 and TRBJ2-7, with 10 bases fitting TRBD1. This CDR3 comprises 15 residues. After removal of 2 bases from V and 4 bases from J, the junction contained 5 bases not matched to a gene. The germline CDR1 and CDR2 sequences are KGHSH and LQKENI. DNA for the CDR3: TGTGCCAGCTCACCAGGGGGACAGGGGCAGTACGAGCAGTACTTC. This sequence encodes CASSPGGQGQYEQYF.

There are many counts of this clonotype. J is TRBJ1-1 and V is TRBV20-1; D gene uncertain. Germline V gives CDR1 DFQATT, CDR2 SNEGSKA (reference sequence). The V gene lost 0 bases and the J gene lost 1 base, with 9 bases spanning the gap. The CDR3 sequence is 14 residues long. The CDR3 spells CSARDFAGNTEAFF. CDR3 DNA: TGCAGTGCTAGAGATTTTGCAGGGAACACTGAAGCTTTCTTT.

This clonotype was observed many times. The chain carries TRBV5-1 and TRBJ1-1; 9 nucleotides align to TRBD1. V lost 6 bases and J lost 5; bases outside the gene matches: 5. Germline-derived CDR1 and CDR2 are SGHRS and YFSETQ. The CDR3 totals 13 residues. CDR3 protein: CASTTGGKTEAFF. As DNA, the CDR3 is TGCGCCAGCACGACAGGGGGGAAAACTGAAGCTTTCTTT.

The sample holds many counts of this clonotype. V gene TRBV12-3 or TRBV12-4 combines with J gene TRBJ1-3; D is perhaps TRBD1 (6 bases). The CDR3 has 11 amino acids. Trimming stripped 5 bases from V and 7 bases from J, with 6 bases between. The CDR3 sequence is CASSQGNTIYF. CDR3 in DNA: TGTGCCAGCAGTCAGGGGAACACCATATATTTT.

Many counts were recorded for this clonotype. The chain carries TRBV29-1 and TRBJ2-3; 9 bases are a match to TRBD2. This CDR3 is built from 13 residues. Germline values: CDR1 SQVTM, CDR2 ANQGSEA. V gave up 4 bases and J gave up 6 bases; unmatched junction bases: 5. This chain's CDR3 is CSVGVSGGDTQYF. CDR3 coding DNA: TGCAGCGTTGGGGTTAGCGGGGGCGATACGCAGTATTTT.

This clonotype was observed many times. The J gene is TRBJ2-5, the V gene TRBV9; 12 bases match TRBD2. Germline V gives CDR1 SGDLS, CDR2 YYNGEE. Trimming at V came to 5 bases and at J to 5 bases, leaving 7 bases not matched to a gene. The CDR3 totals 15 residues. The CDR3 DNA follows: TGTGCCAGCAGTACCGGACTAGCGGGGACGGAGACCCAGTACTTC. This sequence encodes CASSTGLAGTETQYF.

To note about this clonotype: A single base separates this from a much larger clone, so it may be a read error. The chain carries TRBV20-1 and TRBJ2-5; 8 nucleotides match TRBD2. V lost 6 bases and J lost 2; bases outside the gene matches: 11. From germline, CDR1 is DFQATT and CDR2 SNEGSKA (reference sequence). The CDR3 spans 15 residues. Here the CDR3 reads CSALMALAVQETQYF. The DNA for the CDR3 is TGCAGTGCCCTGATGGCACTAGCGGTGCAAGAGACCCAGTACTTC.

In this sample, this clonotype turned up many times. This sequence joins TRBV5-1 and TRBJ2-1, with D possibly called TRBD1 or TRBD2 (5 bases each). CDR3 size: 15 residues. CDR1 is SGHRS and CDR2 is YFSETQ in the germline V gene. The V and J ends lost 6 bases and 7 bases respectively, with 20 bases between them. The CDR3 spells CASMPRDDGDNEQFF. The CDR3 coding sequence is TGCGCCAGCATGCCCCGGGACGACGGGGATAATGAGCAGTTCTTC.

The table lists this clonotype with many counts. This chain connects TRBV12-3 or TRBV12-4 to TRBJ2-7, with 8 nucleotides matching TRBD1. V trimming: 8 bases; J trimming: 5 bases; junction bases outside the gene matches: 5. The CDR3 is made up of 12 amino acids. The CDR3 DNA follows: TGTGCCAGCGGACAGGGATCGAACGAGCAGTACTTC. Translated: CASGQGSNEQYF.

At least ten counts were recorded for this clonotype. CDR3 coding DNA: TGTGCCAGCAGCGCGGCGACAGGGAGTTCTACTTCACCCCTCCACTTT. This codes for CASSAATGSSTSPLHF. The gene calls are TRBV9 and TRBJ1-6; TRBD1 matches 7 bases. This CDR3 has 16 residues. V shed 3 bases, J shed 9 bases, and the junction held 12 bases outside the gene matches. CDR1 is SGDLS and CDR2 is YYNGEE in the germline V gene.

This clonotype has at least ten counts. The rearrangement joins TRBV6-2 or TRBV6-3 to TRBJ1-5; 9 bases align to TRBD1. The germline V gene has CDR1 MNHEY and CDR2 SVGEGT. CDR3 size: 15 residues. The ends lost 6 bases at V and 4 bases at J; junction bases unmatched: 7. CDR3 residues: CASRTIDRGNQPQHF. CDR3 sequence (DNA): TGTGCCAGCAGAACTATAGACAGGGGGAATCAGCCCCAGCATTTT.

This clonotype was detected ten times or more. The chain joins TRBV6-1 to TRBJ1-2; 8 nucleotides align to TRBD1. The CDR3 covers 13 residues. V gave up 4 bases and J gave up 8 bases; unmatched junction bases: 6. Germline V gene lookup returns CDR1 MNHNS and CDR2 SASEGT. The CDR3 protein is CASSVQGAEGYTF. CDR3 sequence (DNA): TGTGCCAGCAGTGTTCAGGGGGCGGAAGGCTACACCTTC.

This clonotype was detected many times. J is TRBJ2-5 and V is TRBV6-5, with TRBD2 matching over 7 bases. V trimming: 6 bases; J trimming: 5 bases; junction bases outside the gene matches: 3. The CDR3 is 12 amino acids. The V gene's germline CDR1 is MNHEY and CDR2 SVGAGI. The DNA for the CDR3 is TGTGCCAGCAGGGGACTAACGGAGACCCAGTACTTC. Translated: CASRGLTETQYF.

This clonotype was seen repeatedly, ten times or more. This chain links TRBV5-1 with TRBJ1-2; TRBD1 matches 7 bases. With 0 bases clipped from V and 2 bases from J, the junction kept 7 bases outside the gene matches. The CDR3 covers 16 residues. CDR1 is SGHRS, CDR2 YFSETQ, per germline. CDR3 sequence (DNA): TGCGCCAGCAGCTTGGCCGTAACAGGGGTAAACTATGGCTACACCTTC. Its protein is CASSLAVTGVNYGYTF.

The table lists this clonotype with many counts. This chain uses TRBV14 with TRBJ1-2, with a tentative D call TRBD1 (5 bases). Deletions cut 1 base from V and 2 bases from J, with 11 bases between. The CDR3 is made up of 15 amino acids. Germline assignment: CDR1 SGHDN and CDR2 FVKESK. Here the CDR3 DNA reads TGTGCCAGCAGCCAAGTTGGGGCCCCAAACTATGGCTACACCTTC. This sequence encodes CASSQVGAPNYGYTF.

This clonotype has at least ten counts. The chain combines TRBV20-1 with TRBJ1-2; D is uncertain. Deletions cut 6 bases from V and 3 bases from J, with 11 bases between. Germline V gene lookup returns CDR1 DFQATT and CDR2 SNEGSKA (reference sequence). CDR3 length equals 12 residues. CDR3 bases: TGCAGTGCCCTGGGAATGGACTATGGCTACACCTTC. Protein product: CSALGMDYGYTF.

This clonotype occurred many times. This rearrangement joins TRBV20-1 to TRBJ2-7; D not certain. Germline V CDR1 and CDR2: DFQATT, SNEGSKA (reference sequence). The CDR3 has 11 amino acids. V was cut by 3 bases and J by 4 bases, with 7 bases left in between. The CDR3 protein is CSASPEYEQYF. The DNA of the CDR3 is TGCAGTGCTAGCCCCGAATACGAGCAGTACTTC.

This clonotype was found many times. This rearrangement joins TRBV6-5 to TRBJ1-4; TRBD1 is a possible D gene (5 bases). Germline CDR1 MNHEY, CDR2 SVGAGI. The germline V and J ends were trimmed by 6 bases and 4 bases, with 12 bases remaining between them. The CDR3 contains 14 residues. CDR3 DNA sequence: TGTGCCAGCAGGGGAAGGGACGGTAATGAAAAACTGTTTTTT. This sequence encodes CASRGRDGNEKLFF.